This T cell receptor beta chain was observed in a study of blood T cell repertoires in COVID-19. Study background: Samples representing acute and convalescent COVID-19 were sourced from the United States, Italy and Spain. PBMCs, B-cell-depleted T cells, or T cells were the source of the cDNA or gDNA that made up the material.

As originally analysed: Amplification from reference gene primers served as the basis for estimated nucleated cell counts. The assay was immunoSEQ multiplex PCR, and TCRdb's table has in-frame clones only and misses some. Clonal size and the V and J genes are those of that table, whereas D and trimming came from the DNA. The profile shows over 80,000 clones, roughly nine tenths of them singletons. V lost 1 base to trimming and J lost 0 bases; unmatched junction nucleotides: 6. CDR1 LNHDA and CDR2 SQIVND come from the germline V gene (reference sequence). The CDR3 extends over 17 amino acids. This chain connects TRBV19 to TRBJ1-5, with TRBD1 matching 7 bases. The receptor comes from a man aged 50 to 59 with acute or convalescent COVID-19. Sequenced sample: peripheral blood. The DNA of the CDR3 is TGTGCCAGTAGTATAGCGGGACAGCTTAATAGCAATCAGCCCCAGCATTTT. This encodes CASSIAGQLNSNQPQHF.